One and the same sample provided the 29 T cell receptor beta chains below, sequenced in a study of immune evolution from preneoplasia to lung adenocarcinoma. Profiled with immunoSEQ multiplex PCR; TCRdb holds only in-frame clones, not every one. The table shows approximately 3,800 clones, with 73% occurring only once. The material sequenced was FFPE minimally invasive lung adenocarcinoma tissue. These receptors were obtained from a person between 60 and 79 years old with lung adenocarcinoma.

The chain carries TRBV7-8 and TRBJ1-2; D is unclear. The germline CDR1 and CDR2 sequences are SGHVS and FQNEAQ. The CDR3 consists of 13 residues. Trimming shortened V by 5 bases and J by 7 bases, and 14 bases separated the two germline ends. CDR3 nucleotides: TGTGCCAGCAGCCCTACCCCGACTTTTGGCTACACCTTC. Protein sequence: CASSPTPTFGYTF.

The CDR3 nucleotides read TGCGCCAGCAGCTCCACTAGGCACGAGCAGTACTTC. Amino acids: CASSSTRHEQYF. The chain joins TRBV5-1 to TRBJ2-7, with D maybe TRBD2 (5 bases). Germline V gene sequence: CDR1 SGHRS, CDR2 YFSETQ. The length of the CDR3 is 12 residues. V was shortened by 3 bases and J by 5 bases, with 9 bases between the two germline ends.

Here the CDR3 DNA reads TGTGCCAGCAGCTTAGATACCCTCGGGTTAGGGGGCTACACCTTC. Protein sequence: CASSLDTLGLGGYTF. The chain couples TRBV11-2 to TRBJ1-2; D remains ambiguous. This CDR3 spans 15 amino acids. Per germline, CDR1 SGHAT and CDR2 FQNNGV. Trimming took 0 bases from V and 8 from J, leaving 16 bases between them.

The CDR3 DNA follows: TGTGCCAGCAGCTTTGGGGGGACAGGGGGTATTTTATCTGAAGCTTTCTTT. This codes for CASSFGGTGGILSEAFF. The chain joins TRBV5-4 to TRBJ1-1; 11 positions match TRBD1. In germline, CDR1 is SGHNT, CDR2 YYREEE (reference sequence). CDR3 length equals 17 residues. The junction had 12 bases not matched to a gene; V was cut back by 2 bases and J by 6 bases.

Only a few counts were recorded for this clone. The chain is built from TRBV30 and TRBJ1-1; 7 bases map to TRBD1. CDR1 and CDR2 (germline): GTSNPN, SVGIG (reference sequence). CDR3 length: 12 residues. The V segment lost 2 bases and the J segment 11 bases; nucleotides outside the gene matches: 8. The CDR3 spells CAWSITGTVAFF. The CDR3 DNA reads as TGTGCCTGGAGTATTACCGGGACAGTGGCTTTCTTT. Complete variable domain (other parts from reference TRBV30 and TRBJ1-1): SQTIHQWPATLVQPVGSPLSLECTVEGTSNPNLYWYRQAAGRGLQLLFYSVGIGQISSEVPQNLSASRPQDRQFILSSKKLLLSDSGFYLCAWSITGTVAFFGQGTRLTVV.

This chain links TRBV29-1 with TRBJ2-7, with D possibly being TRBD1 (6 bases). Trimming pared 5 bases from V and 2 bases from J, leaving 10 bases between. This CDR3 is built from 12 residues. CDR1 and CDR2 from the germline V gene are SQVTM and ANQGSEA. The CDR3 is CSVKGQAYEQYF. The CDR3 coding sequence is TGCAGCGTTAAGGGACAAGCCTACGAGCAGTACTTC.

This clone was counted a few times. The chain joins TRBV6-5 to TRBJ2-3, with 10 bases aligning to TRBD2. Germline V lookup: CDR1 MNHEY, CDR2 SVGAGI. The CDR3 sequence is 15 residues long. V shed 7 bases and J 2 bases; nucleotides not matched to a gene: 6. CDR3: CASTGTSDHTDTQYF. The DNA for the CDR3 is TGTGCCAGCACTGGGACTAGCGACCACACAGATACGCAGTATTTT.

The chain couples TRBV29-1 to TRBJ2-2; 8 bases are shared with TRBD1. The CDR3 loop spans 12 amino acids. J lost 5 bases, V lost 4 bases, and 0 bases had no gene match. Germline CDR1 is SQVTM and CDR2 is ANQGSEA. CDR3 DNA: TGCAGCGTTGGACAGGGGACCGGGGAGCTGTTTTTT. Translation: CSVGQGTGELFF.

This chain's CDR3 is CASSVAVLAGGFNEQFF. The DNA of the CDR3 is TGTGCCAGCAGCGTAGCTGTTCTAGCGGGAGGGTTCAATGAGCAGTTCTTC. The V and J genes are TRBV9 and TRBJ2-1; the match to TRBD2 covers 12 bases. J was trimmed by 6 bases and V by 0 bases; bases with no gene match: 7. Germline V gene data show CDR1 as SGDLS and CDR2 as YYNGEE. This CDR3 region has 17 residues.

The chain carries TRBV4-1 and TRBJ1-2, with D unclear. CDR1 MGHRA and CDR2 YSYEKL come from the germline V gene. Trimming pared 1 base from V and 0 bases from J, leaving 18 bases between. The CDR3 has 18 residues. Here the CDR3 DNA reads TGCGCCAGCAGCCAAGGATTCCGGGAAGTTTCGGCTAACTATGGCTACACCTTC. It yields the protein CASSQGFREVSANYGYTF.

This clone counts as large. The chain employs TRBV9 and TRBJ2-3; weak D call: TRBD1 (5 bases). V was shortened by 1 base and J by 4 bases, with 7 bases between the two germline ends. The CDR3 sequence is 13 residues long. Per germline, CDR1 SGDLS and CDR2 YYNGEE. The CDR3 sequence is CASSVWGPDTQYF. CDR3 nucleotide sequence: TGTGCCAGCAGCGTATGGGGCCCAGATACGCAGTATTTT.

This chain joins TRBV7-9 and TRBJ2-7, with 10 bases matching TRBD1. This CDR3 has 13 amino acids. The J segment lost 7 bases and the V segment lost 6 bases, leaving 6 bases of the junction unmatched. Germline V gene data show CDR1 as SEHNR and CDR2 as FQNEAQ (reference sequence). This CDR3 reads CASSLQGQGEQYF. CDR3 nucleotide sequence: TGTGCCAGCAGTTTACAGGGACAGGGGGAGCAGTACTTC.

V gene TRBV30 combines with J gene TRBJ2-5; the D gene is possibly TRBD2 (6 bases). The CDR3 covers 14 residues. Looked up from germline, CDR1 is GTSNPN and CDR2 is SVGIG (reference sequence). Trimming pared 2 bases from V and 5 bases from J, leaving 15 bases between. The CDR3 here is CAWSPVEGHETQYF. The CDR3 nucleotides read TGTGCCTGGAGTCCCGTGGAGGGCCATGAGACCCAGTACTTC.

This clone was recorded a few times. CDR3 sequence: CASSEWGGRGQYF. The CDR3 region has the DNA TGCGCCAGCAGTGAGTGGGGGGGCCGCGGGCAGTACTTC. The chain uses TRBV10-2 and TRBJ2-7; TRBD2 might be the D (7 bases). The CDR3 is 13 amino acids. Trimming cost V 1 base and J 9 bases, with 13 bases left between them. Germline V CDR1 and CDR2: WSHSY, SAAADI.

This sequence joins TRBV9 and TRBJ1-4, with a tentative D call TRBD1 (6 bases). Germline CDR1 is SGDLS and CDR2 is YYNGEE. The CDR3 sequence is 15 residues long. Trimming took off 3 bases at V and 0 bases at J, with 9 bases between the two ends. The CDR3 loop is CASSAGQTTNEKLFF. CDR3 coding DNA: TGTGCCAGCAGCGCCGGACAGACAACTAATGAAAAACTGTTTTTT.

The V gene is TRBV7-2, the J gene TRBJ1-3; tentative D call: TRBD1 (6 bases). Trimming left V 5 bases short and J 2 bases short, with 19 bases between. Germline V lookup: CDR1 SGHTA, CDR2 FQGNSA. This CDR3 is built from 17 residues. The CDR3 DNA reads TGTGCCAGCAGCCTAGGATCCGGGGGGCTCCCTGGAAACACCATATATTTT. This gives the protein CASSLGSGGLPGNTIYF.

The chain combines TRBV7-3 with TRBJ2-3; D unclear. Trimming cost V 3 bases and J 8 bases, with 9 bases left between them. There are 12 residues in the CDR3. Germline V lookup: CDR1 SGHTA, CDR2 FQGTGA. The CDR3: CASSFGSGTQYF. CDR3 in DNA: TGTGCCAGCAGCTTCGGGTCGGGTACGCAGTATTTT.

This clone was detected only a few times. The chain uses TRBV14 and TRBJ2-1, with unresolved D. V was shortened by 4 bases and J by 0 bases, with 10 bases between the two germline ends. Germline V lookup: CDR1 SGHDN, CDR2 FVKESK. The CDR3 covers 15 residues. In nucleotides, the CDR3 is TGTGCCAGCAGCCCCGGGCGCCGCTCCTACAATGAGCAGTTCTTC. Amino acids: CASSPGRRSYNEQFF.

Within the sample, this clone is large. This chain uses TRBV4-2 with TRBJ2-5; 8 bases fit TRBD1. Looked up from germline, CDR1 is LGHNA and CDR2 is YNFKEQ. The length of the CDR3 is 17 residues. With 1 base clipped from V and 5 bases from J, the junction kept 12 bases outside the gene matches. The CDR3 region is CASSQGTSDRGGETQYF. The CDR3 region has the DNA TGTGCCAGCAGCCAAGGAACGAGCGACAGGGGTGGTGAGACCCAGTACTTC.

This clone was counted a single time. The chain combines TRBV6-5 with TRBJ1-3, with D uncertain. The CDR3 is 13 amino acids. Trimming took 2 bases from V and 2 from J, leaving 4 bases between them. Germline V gene sequence: CDR1 MNHEY, CDR2 SVGAGI. CDR3 nucleotide sequence: TGTGCCAGCAGTTACAAGGCTGGAAACACCATATATTTT. This translates into CASSYKAGNTIYF.

The chain is built from TRBV6-5 and TRBJ1-1; maybe TRBD1 (6 bases). CDR1 is MNHEY, CDR2 SVGAGI, per germline. V lost 3 bases and J 3 bases, leaving 14 bases between the germline ends. The CDR3 contains 15 residues. CDR3 sequence (DNA): TGTGCCAGCAGTTATTTCCCGGACAGAGACACTGAAGCTTTCTTT. Translating it yields CASSYFPDRDTEAFF.

The chain recombines TRBV6-5 with TRBJ2-2; 8 bases map to TRBD2. The germline CDR1 and CDR2 sequences are MNHEY and SVGAGI. J was trimmed by 4 bases and V by 6 bases; bases with no gene match: 7. The CDR3 contains 15 residues. The CDR3 sequence is CASSGLALGTGELFF. The CDR3 nucleotides read TGTGCCAGCAGCGGACTAGCTCTAGGCACCGGGGAGCTGTTTTTT.

The chain employs TRBV27 and TRBJ1-2; no clear D. Germline CDR1 is MNHEY and CDR2 is SMNVEV (reference sequence). This CDR3 has 13 residues. Trimming stripped 6 bases from V and 6 bases from J, with 14 bases between. CDR3 DNA: TGTGCCAGCAGGCTTACATCGACGGATGGCTACACCTTC. Its translation: CASRLTSTDGYTF.

This clone was seen a handful of times. This chain joins TRBV28 and TRBJ1-3; D may be TRBD1 (5 bases). V was shortened by 6 bases and J by 8 bases, with 17 bases between the two germline ends. Per germline, CDR1 MDHEN and CDR2 SYDVKM. The CDR3 sequence is 14 residues long. The CDR3 DNA follows: TGTGCCAGCAGCCCCTACCAGGGAGCTGACACCATATATTTT. This sequence encodes CASSPYQGADTIYF.

The chain employs TRBV12-2 and TRBJ1-5. TRBV12-2 is annotated as a pseudogene. There are 19 residues in the CDR3. The DNA for the CDR3 is TGTGCAAGTCGCTTATCAGTCAAGGGGGGGACCCCCGGGAATCAGCCCCAGCATTTT. It encodes CASRLSVKGGTPGNQPQHF.

V is TRBV28 and J is TRBJ2-5; D ambiguous. Judging by the DNA end, TRBJ2-7 fits better; the J call may be wrong. CDR3 length: 14 amino acids. Germline lookup yields CDR1 MDHEN and CDR2 SYDVKM. The CDR3 nucleotides are TGTGCCAGCAGTTTCCCAATGGAGCCCTACGAGCAGTACTTC. Amino acid sequence: CASSFPMEPYEQYF.

The chain combines TRBV4-1 with TRBJ2-1, with TRBD2 matching over 9 bases. The CDR3 has 16 amino acids. Germline loops: CDR1 MGHRA, CDR2 YSYEKL. V gave up 3 bases and J gave up 3 bases; unmatched junction bases: 6. CDR3 amino acids: CASSQGLAALYNEQFF. The CDR3 DNA reads TGCGCCAGCAGCCAGGGACTAGCAGCCCTCTACAATGAGCAGTTCTTC.

The chain couples TRBV6-1 to TRBJ1-1; TRBD1 is a possible D gene (5 bases). CDR3 length: 13 amino acids. Germline CDR1 and CDR2: MNHNS and SASEGT. The ends were cut back, 5 bases at V and 3 bases at J, with 10 bases in the middle. CDR3 bases: TGTGCCAGCAGTATCAGGGAGGACACTGAAGCTTTCTTT. Translated: CASSIREDTEAFF.

The V call is TRBV5-6, the J call TRBJ2-2; 14 bases are a match to TRBD2. This CDR3 contains 17 residues. J lost 4 bases, V lost 4 bases, and 6 bases had no gene match. Germline V gene lookup returns CDR1 SGHDT and CDR2 YYEEEE. The CDR3 coding sequence is TGTGCCAGCAGCCGGACTAGCGGGAGGCATGGCACCGGGGAGCTGTTTTTT. Translated: CASSRTSGRHGTGELFF.